The 8 T cell receptor beta chains below were found in one sample sequenced in a study of blood T cells in healthy people across ages (dated by TCRdb to the mid-2010s). Library prep was done by 5' RACE. The sample was run on an Illumina HiSeq 2500. A second roughly 7 to 11 cycle PCR used a sample-barcoded 5' primer and a J-beta primer mix. In TCRdb, the public reads were trimmed at Q25 with fastp and aligned with MiXCR, with productive beta chains retained. Each entry merges the rows of one CDR3 protein and shows their most common DNA and genes. Across this sample there are 800,000 or so distinct CDR3 sequences, with 62% seen only once. The ten largest clonotypes hold 28% of the sample. The sequencing input was blood. These receptors were collected from a young man in good health.

This chain joins TRBV29-1 and TRBJ2-5, with 7 bases aligning to TRBD2. This CDR3 region has 13 residues. The V gene end was trimmed by 2 bases and the J gene end by 3 bases; junction bases not matched to a gene: 3. Germline V gene sequence: CDR1 SQVTM, CDR2 ANQGSEA. The CDR3 DNA sequence: TGCAGCGTTGAACACCGGGGGGAAGAGACCCAGTACTTC. Translated, it gives CSVEHRGEETQYF.

A note on this clonotype: At one end, the junction sequence differs from germline, possibly due to a read error. The rearrangement uses TRBV25-1 and TRBJ1-2, with D unclear. Germline V gene data show CDR1 as MGHDK and CDR2 as SYGVNS. The length of the CDR3 is 13 residues. CDR3 nucleotides: TGTGCCGGCAGTGTCGGACGGAACTATGGCTACACCTTC. This gives the protein CAGSVGRNYGYTF.

This clonotype showed up just once. V usage is TRBV6-1 and J usage is TRBJ1-2; TRBD1 matches 8 bases. Germline V gene sequence: CDR1 MNHNS, CDR2 SASEGT. This CDR3 spans 15 amino acids. After removal of 2 bases from V and 7 bases from J, the junction contained 9 bases not matched to a gene. The CDR3: CASSELADRVSGYTF. The CDR3 DNA reads as TGTGCCAGCAGTGAATTAGCGGACAGGGTTTCTGGCTACACCTTC.

V gene TRBV7-2 combines with J gene TRBJ2-4, with 9 bases aligning to TRBD1. The assigned J gene may be wrong: the sequence end matches TRBJ2-7 better. CDR1 SGHTA and CDR2 FQGNSA come from the germline V gene. This CDR3 has 14 residues. Here the CDR3 DNA reads TGTGCCAGCAGCCCGGGGGACAGGGACTACGAGCAGTACTTC. Its translation is CASSPGDRDYEQYF.

There are a few counts of this clonotype. The J gene is TRBJ2-1, the V gene TRBV7-2, with 16 bases aligning to TRBD2. The CDR3 sequence is 19 residues long. Trimming removed 5 bases from V and 7 bases from J; junction bases left unmatched: 14. Germline loops: CDR1 SGHTA, CDR2 FQGNSA. The CDR3 spells CASSPQGLAGGGFMNEQFF. For the CDR3, the DNA is TGTGCCAGCAGCCCGCAGGGACTAGCGGGGGGGGGATTTATGAATGAGCAGTTCTTC.

The chain has TRBV4-1 and TRBJ2-1; 8 nucleotides align to TRBD2. This CDR3 is 14 amino acids long. Germline loops: CDR1 MGHRA, CDR2 YSYEKL. V lost 4 bases, J lost 5 bases, and 4 bases stayed unmatched. The CDR3 spells CASSRGGKDNEQFF. CDR3 nucleotide sequence: TGCGCCAGCAGCCGCGGGGGGAAAGACAATGAGCAGTTCTTC.

V gene TRBV7-9 combines with J gene TRBJ2-7; D unclear. The J call may be wrong; the DNA end is better matched by TRBJ2-5. The CDR3 contains 14 residues. Germline V gives CDR1 SEHNR, CDR2 FQNEAQ (reference sequence). In nucleotides, the CDR3 is TGTGCCAGCAGCTTAGAGATCTACCAAGAGACCCAGTACTTC. It specifies CASSLEIYQETQYF.

The chain couples TRBV5-1 to TRBJ1-6, with unresolved D. CDR1 SGHRS and CDR2 YFSETQ come from the germline V gene. The V end lost 5 bases, the J end lost 8 bases, and 14 bases lay between the germline ends. The CDR3 runs 14 residues. For the CDR3, the DNA is TGCGCCAGCAGATTCTCCTTTGTGGATTCACCCCTCCACTTT. It encodes CASRFSFVDSPLHF.